This T cell receptor beta chain was sequenced in a study of T-cell memory formation after mild COVID-19. UMIs and sample barcodes were carried by the TCR alpha and TCR beta cDNA libraries that 5'RACE produced using constant-segment primers. TCRdb reprocessed the 5' RACE reads with MiXCR, giving one entry per CDR3 protein. The sample records some 150,000 distinct CDR3 sequences, about 5.5% being singletons. In this sample, this clonotype turned up a few times. Trimming removed 4 bases from V and 0 bases from J, with 10 bases in between. The length of the CDR3 is 15 residues. Germline V gene data show CDR1 as SNHLY and CDR2 as FYNNEI.

The receptor was isolated from an adult woman who had mild COVID-19 (a few samples of this study predate the infection). Cell type and time point are not known. Sequenced input: PBMCs or a T cell subset sorted from them (not recorded which). V and J are TRBV2 and TRBJ2-1; perhaps TRBD2 as D (6 bases). The CDR3 nucleotides read TGTGCCAGCAGTGCGTTCGGGAGCTCCTACAATGAGCAGTTCTTC. Encoded protein: CASSAFGSSYNEQFF.